This T cell receptor beta chain came from a study of T cells in Graves' hyperthyroidism and ophthalmopathy. Study-wide points: Blood also held most thyroid clonotypes expanded beyond 0.001.

From RNA transcripts, TCR beta CDR3 regions were amplified. The HTBI primer set drove a first-round RT-PCR of the TCR CDR3. TCRdb reanalysed the multiplex PCR reads using MiXCR and keeps one entry per CDR3 protein. This table has about 840,000 distinct CDR3 sequences, 38% appearing once. This clonotype has ten or more counts. Antigen specificity is unknown. Each patient was aged 18 to 65 and had newly diagnosed hyperthyroidism of under 2 months' duration. The study excluded patients with uncontrolled infection, other autoimmune disease, pregnancy or lactation. The diagnoses drew upon clinical symptoms, serum thyroxine and TRAb, thyroid ultrasound and orbital computed tomography. This CDR3 has 15 residues. Germline CDR1 reads SQVTM; CDR2 reads ANQGSEA. The trim removed 3 bases at V and 4 bases at J, leaving 5 bases unmatched.

The sequenced sample consisted of blood. The origin of this receptor is a man aged 18 to 35 with Graves' hyperthyroidism. The chain carries TRBV29-1 and TRBJ2-2, with 10 bases matching TRBD1. The CDR3: CSVEGTGAGTGELFF. Written as DNA, the CDR3 is TGCAGCGTTGAGGGGACAGGGGCCGGCACCGGGGAGCTGTTTTTT.